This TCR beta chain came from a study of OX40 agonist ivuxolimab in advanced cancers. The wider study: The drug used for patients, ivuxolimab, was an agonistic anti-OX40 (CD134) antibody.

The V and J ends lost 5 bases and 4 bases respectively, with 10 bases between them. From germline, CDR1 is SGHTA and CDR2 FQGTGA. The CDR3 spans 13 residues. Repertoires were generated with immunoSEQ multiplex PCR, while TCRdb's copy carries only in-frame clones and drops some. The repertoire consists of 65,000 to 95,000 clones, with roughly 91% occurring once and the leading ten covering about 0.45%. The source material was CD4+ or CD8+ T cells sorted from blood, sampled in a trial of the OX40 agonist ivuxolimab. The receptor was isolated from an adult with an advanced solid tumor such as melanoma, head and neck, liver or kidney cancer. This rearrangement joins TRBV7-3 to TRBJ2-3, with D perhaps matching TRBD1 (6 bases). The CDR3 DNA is TGTGCCAGCAGCGGGTACAGGGCAGATACGCAGTATTTT. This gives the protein CASSGYRADTQYF.